Presented here are 13 T cell receptor beta chains from one specimen sequenced in a study of shared clonotypes between healthy human individuals. Selected positively for CCR7 and CD45RO-negative, naive CD8 cells excluded terminally differentiated effector memory CD45RA+ cells. Method: immunoSEQ multiplex PCR; TCRdb's copy keeps in-frame clones and lacks some. Of about 2.1 million clones listed, around 93% are singletons. The specimen sequenced was naive CD8+ T cells from PBMCs. All receptors derive from a man between 18 and 35 years old in good health. Some clones in this sample may be carry-over from other donors' samples.

V gene TRBV29-1 combines with J gene TRBJ2-7; D gene uncertain. V was trimmed by 5 bases and J by 0 bases, leaving 11 bases between them. Germline CDR1 SQVTM, CDR2 ANQGSEA. This CDR3 region has 13 residues. The chain's CDR3 is CSVWTKLSYEQYF. In DNA form, the CDR3 reads TGCAGCGTTTGGACGAAACTCTCCTACGAGCAGTACTTC.

The V and J genes are TRBV7-9 and TRBJ2-3; 13 positions agree with TRBD2. Trimming took 3 bases from V and 2 from J; bases not matched to a gene: 2. Germline V gives CDR1 SEHNR, CDR2 FQNEAQ (reference sequence). This CDR3 has 16 amino acids. The CDR3: CASSFTSGRDTDTQYF. The DNA for the CDR3 is TGTGCCAGCAGCTTCACTAGCGGGAGGGACACAGATACGCAGTATTTT.

On this clone: The same CDR3 is also encoded by other DNA sequences in this sample. The chain recombines TRBV9 with TRBJ2-7; no firm D call. V gave up 0 bases and J gave up 4 bases, with 8 bases separating them. Looked up from germline, CDR1 is SGDLS and CDR2 is YYNGEE. The CDR3 consists of 13 residues. The CDR3 DNA sequence: TGTGCCAGCAGCGTAGAGGGCAGTTACGAGCAGTACTTC. Residues: CASSVEGSYEQYF.

Of note for this clone: Other DNA sequences within the sample encode an identical CDR3. The J gene is TRBJ2-7, the V gene TRBV9; D possibly corresponds to TRBD1 (6 bases). This CDR3 spans 13 amino acids. Germline loops: CDR1 SGDLS, CDR2 YYNGEE. V gave up 0 bases and J gave up 4 bases, with 8 bases separating them. The CDR3 DNA reads TGTGCCAGCAGCGTAGCGGGGACATACGAGCAGTACTTC. As protein: CASSVAGTYEQYF.

The chain is built from TRBV29-1 and TRBJ2-5; 8 positions agree with TRBD1. CDR1 SQVTM and CDR2 ANQGSEA come from the germline V gene. V dropped 7 bases and J dropped 8; count of bases not matched to a gene: 15. The CDR3 covers 14 residues. As DNA, the CDR3 is TGCAGCGCCGAGCCAGGGCAGGGGGCCCTTACCCAGTACTTC. It yields the protein CSAEPGQGALTQYF.

As for this clone: This specimen includes other DNA sequences encoding the same CDR3. The V call is TRBV10-3, the J call TRBJ2-1; 11 bases fit TRBD2. Looked up from germline, CDR1 is ENHRY and CDR2 is SYGVKD. After removal of 3 bases from V and 5 bases from J, the junction contained 3 bases not matched to a gene. There are 15 residues in the CDR3. The CDR3 nucleotides read TGTGCCATCAGTGAACTAGCGGGAGCCAACAATGAGCAGTTCTTC. It specifies CAISELAGANNEQFF.

With regard to this clone: In the same sample, other DNA sequences code for this CDR3. The CDR3 protein is CASSSDGYNEQFF. The CDR3 bases are TGTGCCAGCAGCTCGGACGGATACAATGAGCAGTTCTTC. The genes are TRBV7-9 and TRBJ2-1; unclear D gene. This CDR3 region has 13 residues. The V end was cut by 4 bases, the J end by 4 bases, with 8 bases between. In germline, CDR1 is SEHNR, CDR2 FQNEAQ (reference sequence). The full variable domain, completed using reference TRBV7-9 and TRBJ2-1, is DTGVSQNPRHKITKRGQNVTFRCDPISEHNRLYWYRQTLGQGPEFLTYFQNEAQLEKSRLLSDRFSAERPKGSFSTLEIQRTEQGDSAMYLCASSSDGYNEQFFGPGTRLTVL.

The DNA for the CDR3 is TGCGCCAGCAGCCAACACAGGGGGGGTGGGCCCCAGCATTTT. It specifies CASSQHRGGGPQHF. This chain joins TRBV5-1 and TRBJ1-5; 8 bases are shared with TRBD1. CDR1 SGHRS and CDR2 YFSETQ come from the germline V gene. The length of the CDR3 is 14 residues. Trimming took 4 bases from V and 9 from J; bases not matched to a gene: 9.

The gene calls are TRBV5-1 and TRBJ2-7; 7 bases are shared with TRBD1. CDR1 is SGHRS and CDR2 is YFSETQ in the germline V gene. This CDR3 spans 14 amino acids. J lost 4 bases, V lost 3 bases, and 7 bases had no gene match. The CDR3 coding sequence is TGCGCCAGCAGCTCCGGGACAGAGGGTTACGAGCAGTACTTC. This sequence encodes CASSSGTEGYEQYF.

The V gene is TRBV9, the J gene TRBJ2-5, with a weak D call TRBD1 (5 bases). Trimming took off 7 bases at V and 4 bases at J, with 23 bases between the two ends. Per germline, CDR1 SGDLS and CDR2 YYNGEE. The CDR3 extends over 16 amino acids. The CDR3 nucleotides are TGTGCCAGCGAGAGAATGGGGCTAGTTGTACGAGAGACCCAGTACTTC. Protein sequence: CASERMGLVVRETQYF.

In its sample, this clone was seen once. The V gene is TRBV5-6, the J gene TRBJ2-1, with D maybe TRBD2 (6 bases). CDR3 length: 12 amino acids. Germline V gene lookup returns CDR1 SGHDT and CDR2 YYEEEE. The germline V and J ends were trimmed by 0 bases and 9 bases, with 7 bases remaining between them. For the CDR3, the DNA is TGTGCCAGCAGCTTGGTGGGGGGTGAGCAGTTCTTC. Translated, it gives CASSLVGGEQFF.

The chain combines TRBV28 with TRBJ2-1; D is unresolved. The CDR3 consists of 12 residues. Trimming cost V 6 bases and J 9 bases, with 12 bases left between them. CDR1 is MDHEN, CDR2 SYDVKM, per germline. The CDR3 nucleotides read TGTGCCAGCAGCATGAATCCTCTTGAGCAGTTCTTC. Translating it yields CASSMNPLEQFF.

This rearrangement joins TRBV28 to TRBJ2-5; no firm D call. This CDR3 has 14 amino acids. V was clipped by 4 bases and J by 3 bases, with 12 bases between them. CDR1 and CDR2 (germline): MDHEN, SYDVKM. CDR3: CASSSIYGEETQYF. For the CDR3, the DNA is TGTGCCAGCAGTTCAATTTACGGAGAAGAGACCCAGTACTTC.